This T cell receptor beta chain was profiled in a study of OX40 agonist ivuxolimab in advanced cancers. Findings of the study overall: Blood T cells, both CD4+ and CD8+, expanded clonally by week 6 at 0.1 to 3.0 mg/kg.

The CDR3 has 14 amino acids. V was trimmed by 3 bases and J by 5 bases, leaving 14 bases between them. The V gene's germline CDR1 is SGHRS and CDR2 YFSETQ. In the case of this clone: Its target is unknown.

Generated by immunoSEQ multiplex PCR, the TCRdb table keeps only in-frame clones and is missing some. The table lists 55,000 to 70,000 clones, 70% to 90% of them singletons, with over 5% in the top ten. The J gene is TRBJ1-1, the V gene TRBV5-1, with a weak D call TRBD1 (6 bases). Sequenced here: CD4+ or CD8+ T cells sorted from blood, sampled in a trial of the OX40 agonist ivuxolimab. The sequence derives from an adult with an advanced solid tumor such as melanoma, head and neck, liver or kidney cancer. CDR3 nucleotide sequence: TGCGCCAGCAGCTCCATCAGGGGTCGGACTGAAGCTTTCTTT. This gives the protein CASSSIRGRTEAFF.